What follows are 32 T cell receptor beta chains derived from one specimen sequenced in a study of T cell repertoires in MIS-A myocarditis (dated by TCRdb to the early 2020s). Library method: the immunoSEQ multiplex PCR assay. The table was pulled from immuneACCESS by TCRdb, which kept in-frame rearrangements only. Such tables lose some clones; where checked, under half of the loss comes from unresolved V genes, and the rest has no known cause. The sample yields around 10,000 clones; roughly 91% were counted once. The top ten clonotypes cover around 2% of the sample. The sample was thoracic lymph node tissue obtained at autopsy. The receptor set was obtained from a man between 18 and 35 years old with fulminant myocarditis from multisystem inflammatory syndrome in adults (MIS-A) after COVID-19.

The count of this clone is one. This CDR3 reads CASSLPQRLREQYF. CDR3 nucleotide sequence: TGTGCCAGCAGCCTTCCGCAACGTTTACGGGAGCAGTACTTC. The rearrangement links TRBV5-4 to TRBJ2-7; D gene unclear. This CDR3 has 14 amino acids. The V end lost 4 bases, the J end lost 7 bases, and 18 bases lay between the germline ends. Germline V gene data show CDR1 as SGHNT and CDR2 as YYREEE (reference sequence).

This clone was seen a few times. The rearrangement uses TRBV7-6 and TRBJ2-7; a possible D gene is TRBD1 (6 bases). The CDR3 has 19 residues. Germline assignment: CDR1 SGHVS and CDR2 FNYEAQ. V lost 2 bases and J 1 base, leaving 24 bases between the germline ends. The CDR3 DNA reads as TGTGCCAGCAGCTTAAACCCCCTGACAGGTTACCTGGAATCCTACGAGCAGTACTTC. Translation gives CASSLNPLTGYLESYEQYF.

This clone was seen only once. This chain connects TRBV10-2 to TRBJ2-2; maybe TRBD2 (5 bases). There are 16 residues in the CDR3. Trimming cost V 2 bases and J 5 bases, with 15 bases left between them. CDR1 is WSHSY and CDR2 is SAAADI in the germline V gene. DNA of the CDR3: TGCGCCAGCAGTGAGAGCGGCCACATTCGTACCGGGGAGCTGTTTTTT. Its protein is CASSESGHIRTGELFF.

The rearrangement links TRBV10-3 to TRBJ1-2; possible D gene TRBD1, 5 bases. Per germline, CDR1 ENHRY and CDR2 SYGVKD. This CDR3 spans 16 amino acids. V shed 0 bases and J shed 5 bases, with 16 bases lying between them. CDR3 in amino acids: CAISESGSQGGYGYTF. The CDR3 bases are TGTGCCATCAGTGAGTCGGGTAGCCAGGGAGGGTATGGCTACACCTTC.

In DNA form, the CDR3 reads TGTGCCAGCGTAAACAGTGAGGAAGCTTTCTTT. Translated, it gives CASVNSEEAFF. The rearrangement joins TRBV28 to TRBJ1-1; no reliable D call. Deletions cut 8 bases from V and 8 bases from J, with 12 bases between. CDR1 MDHEN and CDR2 SYDVKM come from the germline V gene. The CDR3 consists of 11 residues. Based on the CDR3 plus reference TRBV28 and TRBJ1-1, the full variable domain is DVKVTQSSRYLVKRTGEKVFLECVQDMDHENMFWYRQDPGLGLRLIYFSYDVKMKEKGDIPEGYSVSREKKERFSLILESASTNQTSMYLCASVNSEEAFFGQGTRLTVV.

The sample holds one count of this clone. This chain joins TRBV13 and TRBJ2-3; TRBD2 matches at 9 bases. The CDR3 has 17 amino acids. Germline V lookup: CDR1 PRHDT, CDR2 FYEKMQ (reference sequence). Trimming took 5 bases from V and 0 from J; bases not matched to a gene: 9. For the CDR3, the DNA is TGTGCCAGCAGCAAGAGCCGGGCGGGGGGGAGCACAGATACGCAGTATTTT. Residues: CASSKSRAGGSTDTQYF.

This chain links TRBV3-1 (or the pseudogene TRBV3-2) with TRBJ2-5, with D possibly matching TRBD1 (6 bases). The V and J ends lost 6 bases and 4 bases respectively, with 12 bases between them. There are 13 residues in the CDR3. Germline V CDR1 and CDR2: LGHDT, YNNKEL (reference sequence). CDR3 sequence: CASRTTGRETQYF. The CDR3 DNA reads as TGTGCCAGCAGAACCACAGGGCGAGAGACCCAGTACTTC.

The chain recombines TRBV6-5 with TRBJ1-6; D is uncertain. This CDR3 spans 14 amino acids. V was clipped by 2 bases and J by 2 bases, with 4 bases between them. Germline V lookup: CDR1 MNHEY, CDR2 SVGAGI. The CDR3 DNA reads TGTGCCAGCAGTTACAGGGCCTATAATTCACCCCTCCACTTT. This translates into CASSYRAYNSPLHF.

The rearrangement uses TRBV12-3 or TRBV12-4 and TRBJ1-4; the D is unclear. V was pared by 3 bases and J by 7 bases, with 9 bases between. The CDR3 is 13 amino acids. The CDR3 here is CASSLGGVEKLFF. CDR3 sequence (DNA): TGTGCCAGCAGTTTGGGAGGAGTTGAAAAACTGTTTTTT.

This rearrangement joins TRBV3-1 (or the pseudogene TRBV3-2) to TRBJ1-1, with D maybe TRBD1 (6 bases). Trimming removed 0 bases from V and 4 bases from J, with 15 bases in between. Germline CDR1 is LGHDT and CDR2 is YNNKEL (reference sequence). The CDR3 loop spans 16 amino acids. CDR3 amino acids: CASSQDRAGVSTEAFF. DNA for the CDR3: TGTGCCAGCAGCCAAGATAGGGCAGGGGTTAGCACTGAAGCTTTCTTT.

The chain uses TRBV27 and TRBJ2-7; possibly TRBD2 for D (6 bases). Per the germline V gene, CDR1 is MNHEY and CDR2 is SMNVEV (reference sequence). V gave up 6 bases and J gave up 7 bases, with 13 bases separating them. The CDR3 sequence is 12 residues long. The CDR3: CASRDGGREQYF. In DNA form, the CDR3 reads TGTGCCAGCAGAGATGGGGGGAGGGAGCAGTACTTC.

The chain couples TRBV9 to TRBJ1-2, with 7 bases lining up with TRBD1. CDR3 size: 15 residues. In germline, CDR1 is SGDLS, CDR2 YYNGEE. Trimming took 4 bases from V and 3 from J; bases not matched to a gene: 9. CDR3 in DNA: TGTGCCAGCAGCTTAAGACAGGGATTAGACTATGGCTACACCTTC. This sequence encodes CASSLRQGLDYGYTF. Drawing the rest from reference TRBV9 and TRBJ1-2, the complete variable domain is DSGVTQTPKHLITATGQRVTLRCSPRSGDLSVYWYQQSLDQGLQFLIQYYNGEERAKGNILERFSAQQFPDLHSELNLSSLELGDSALYFCASSLRQGLDYGYTFGSGTRLTVV.

V is TRBV27 and J is TRBJ1-2; unclear D gene. The length of the CDR3 is 13 residues. CDR1 is MNHEY and CDR2 is SMNVEV in the germline V gene (reference sequence). V dropped 7 bases and J dropped 4 bases, with 13 bases sitting between them. CDR3 loop: CASTDRRSYGYTF. The CDR3 DNA reads TGTGCCAGCACCGATCGGCGGAGCTATGGCTACACCTTC.

In this sample, this clone turned up once. This chain links TRBV6-2 or TRBV6-3 with TRBJ2-1; tentatively, D is TRBD2 (6 bases). CDR3 length: 16 amino acids. Germline CDR1 is MNHEY and CDR2 is SVGEGT. The ends were cut back, 4 bases at V and 9 bases at J, with 22 bases in the middle. The CDR3 spells CASSSHRTLLEGEQFF. CDR3 DNA: TGTGCCAGCAGTTCGCACAGGACTCTTCTGGAGGGTGAGCAGTTCTTC.

The chain recombines TRBV19 with TRBJ1-1; D is ambiguous. This CDR3 has 13 residues. Germline CDR1 LNHDA, CDR2 SQIVND (reference sequence). V was cut by 6 bases and J by 0 bases, with 8 bases left in between. CDR3 sequence: CASSSALNTEAFF. Written as DNA, the CDR3 is TGTGCCAGTAGCAGCGCTCTGAACACTGAAGCTTTCTTT.

This chain connects TRBV30 to TRBJ1-3; D might be TRBD1 (5 bases). From germline, CDR1 is GTSNPN and CDR2 SVGIG (reference sequence). V lost 1 base and J lost 2, with 12 bases in between. CDR3 length: 15 amino acids. The CDR3 sequence: CAWSGTLGAGNTIYF. The CDR3 bases are TGTGCCTGGAGTGGGACCTTAGGGGCTGGAAACACCATATATTTT.

The chain recombines TRBV11-1 with TRBJ2-7, with D perhaps assigned TRBD1 or TRBD2 (7 bases each). Germline V gene data show CDR1 as SGHAT and CDR2 as FQDESV (reference sequence). The CDR3 runs to 15 residues. V dropped 8 bases and J dropped 0 bases, with 17 bases sitting between them. DNA for the CDR3: TGTGCCAGCTCCAGGGGGGGCGGGAGCTCCTACGAGCAGTACTTC. It yields the protein CASSRGGGSSYEQYF.

The V call is TRBV11-3, the J call TRBJ2-1; TRBD1 matches 7 bases. The CDR3 is 13 residues long. Germline V gives CDR1 SGHNT, CDR2 YENEEA. Trimming at V came to 5 bases and at J to 4 bases, leaving 2 bases not matched to a gene. The CDR3 region is CASSLGQYNEQFF. CDR3 sequence (DNA): TGTGCCAGCAGCCTGGGACAGTACAATGAGCAGTTCTTC. Full variable domain (outside the CDR3, taken from reference TRBV11-3 and TRBJ2-1): EAGVVQSPRYKIIEKKQPVAFWCNPISGHNTLYWYLQNLGQGPELLIRYENEEAVDDSQLPKDRFSAERLKGVDSTLKIQPAELGDSAVYLCASSLGQYNEQFFGPGTRLTVL.

The chain carries TRBV5-1 and TRBJ2-7, with 7 bases fitting TRBD2. This CDR3 region has 14 residues. Germline trimming cut 5 bases from V and 2 bases from J; bases unmatched to any gene: 7. Per the germline V gene, CDR1 is SGHRS and CDR2 is YFSETQ. The CDR3 bases are TGCGCCAGCAGGAATGGGAGGGAGACCTACGAGCAGTACTTC. Translated: CASRNGRETYEQYF.

The chain is built from TRBV29-1 and TRBJ2-5; TRBD1 might be the D (6 bases). Germline CDR1 is SQVTM and CDR2 is ANQGSEA. The CDR3 spans 11 residues. Trimming cost V 7 bases and J 4 bases, with 10 bases left between them. For the CDR3, the DNA is TGCAGCGAAGTCAGGGGAGAGACCCAGTACTTC. Its translation: CSEVRGETQYF. Filled out from reference TRBV29-1 and TRBJ2-5, the complete variable domain reads SAVISQKPSRDICQRGTSLTIQCQVDSQVTMMFWYRQQPGQSLTLIATANQGSEATYESGFVIDKFPISRPNLTFSTLTVSNMSPEDSSIYLCSEVRGETQYFGPGTRLLVL.

The chain is built from TRBV6-1 and TRBJ1-2; 8 bases fit TRBD1. Germline lookup yields CDR1 MNHNS and CDR2 SASEGT. This CDR3 has 16 residues. With V trimmed by 2 bases and J by 8 bases, 13 bases remained unmatched. The CDR3 region is CASSENLGTGHRGYTF. CDR3 DNA: TGTGCCAGCAGTGAAAATTTAGGGACAGGCCACCGGGGCTACACCTTC.

This clone has more than one count but fewer than ten. The chain links TRBV10-2 to TRBJ1-5; no definite D call. V shed 0 bases and J shed 6 bases, with 9 bases lying between them. The CDR3 is 14 residues long. Germline CDR1 and CDR2: WSHSY and SAAADI. The CDR3 DNA sequence: TGCGCCAGCAGTGAGTCTGGAGTCGGTCAGCCCCAGCATTTT. Its translation: CASSESGVGQPQHF.

As DNA, the CDR3 is TGTGCCAGCAGGGGAATTGGGGTTCCTGAAGCTTTCTTT. It yields the protein CASRGIGVPEAFF. The V call is TRBV2, the J call TRBJ1-1; D not certain. The CDR3 extends over 13 amino acids. CDR1 is SNHLY, CDR2 FYNNEI, per germline. V lost 6 bases to trimming and J lost 6 bases, with 14 bases between them.

This chain links TRBV11-3 with TRBJ1-1; D unresolved. The CDR3 length is 13 residues. The V gene's germline CDR1 is SGHNT and CDR2 YENEEA. Trimming took off 0 bases at V and 7 bases at J, with 9 bases between the two ends. The CDR3: CASSLERGSEAFF. CDR3 nucleotides: TGTGCCAGCAGCTTAGAAAGAGGGAGTGAAGCTTTCTTT.

The V gene is TRBV28, the J gene TRBJ2-1, with 8 bases that match TRBD2. Germline trimming cut 5 bases from V and 1 base from J; bases unmatched to any gene: 7. Looked up from germline, CDR1 is MDHEN and CDR2 is SYDVKM. This CDR3 contains 16 residues. The CDR3 is CASSEVRGGSYNEQFF. The CDR3 DNA sequence: TGTGCCAGCAGTGAAGTCCGGGGGGGATCCTACAATGAGCAGTTCTTC.

The chain employs TRBV28 and TRBJ2-5; 8 nucleotides line up with TRBD2. This CDR3 has 15 amino acids. V was pared by 6 bases and J by 1 base, with 7 bases of the junction left unmatched. The germline V gene has CDR1 MDHEN and CDR2 SYDVKM. CDR3 in amino acids: CASSYSGGLQETQYF. Written as DNA, the CDR3 is TGTGCCAGCAGCTATTCGGGGGGGCTCCAAGAGACCCAGTACTTC.

This chain connects TRBV7-8 to TRBJ2-2, with D possibly matching TRBD2 (5 bases). The CDR3 runs to 15 residues. V dropped 1 base and J dropped 6 bases, with 12 bases sitting between them. Germline assignment: CDR1 SGHVS and CDR2 FQNEAQ. CDR3 in amino acids: CASSLGGASPGELFF. The DNA for the CDR3 is TGTGCCAGCAGCTTAGGGGGAGCTAGTCCCGGGGAGCTGTTTTTT.

The chain joins TRBV30 to TRBJ1-1; D gene unclear. The CDR3 has 11 residues. Trimming removed 0 bases at V and 6 bases at J, with 5 bases between. The germline V gene has CDR1 GTSNPN and CDR2 SVGIG (reference sequence). The CDR3 DNA follows: TGTGCCTGGAGTGTACAGCCTGAAGCTTTCTTT. Its protein product is CAWSVQPEAFF.

This chain connects TRBV6-1 to TRBJ2-7; D gene unclear. The CDR3 sequence is 14 residues long. Per germline, CDR1 MNHNS and CDR2 SASEGT. V lost 1 base, J lost 3 bases, and 10 bases lay in between. The CDR3 DNA follows: TGTGCCAGCAGTGAAGGCGAAGAAAACTACGAGCAGTACTTC. This codes for CASSEGEENYEQYF.

The V gene is TRBV29-1, the J gene TRBJ2-7; no reliable D call. Trimming removed 5 bases at V and 5 bases at J, with 19 bases between. Germline V gives CDR1 SQVTM, CDR2 ANQGSEA. The CDR3 consists of 14 residues. The CDR3 coding sequence is TGCAGCGTTCAGCTGCAGCGAGATGGGAACGAGCAGTACTTC. It is translated as CSVQLQRDGNEQYF.

The J gene is TRBJ2-1, the V gene TRBV28, with 9 bases lining up with TRBD2. There are 16 residues in the CDR3. V lost 4 bases, J lost 2 bases, and 6 bases stayed unmatched. From germline, CDR1 is MDHEN and CDR2 SYDVKM. The CDR3 DNA reads as TGTGCCAGCAGTTCCCCCAGCGGGAGGACCTACAATGAGCAGTTCTTC. Amino acids: CASSSPSGRTYNEQFF.

The rearrangement joins TRBV6-6 to TRBJ1-1, with D tentatively TRBD1 (6 bases). The CDR3 is made up of 11 amino acids. The germline V gene encodes CDR1 MNHNY and CDR2 SVGAGI (reference sequence). Trimming pared 7 bases from V and 4 bases from J, leaving 7 bases between. The CDR3 region has the DNA TGTGCCAGCAACAGGGCCACTGAAGCTTTCTTT. Amino acids: CASNRATEAFF.